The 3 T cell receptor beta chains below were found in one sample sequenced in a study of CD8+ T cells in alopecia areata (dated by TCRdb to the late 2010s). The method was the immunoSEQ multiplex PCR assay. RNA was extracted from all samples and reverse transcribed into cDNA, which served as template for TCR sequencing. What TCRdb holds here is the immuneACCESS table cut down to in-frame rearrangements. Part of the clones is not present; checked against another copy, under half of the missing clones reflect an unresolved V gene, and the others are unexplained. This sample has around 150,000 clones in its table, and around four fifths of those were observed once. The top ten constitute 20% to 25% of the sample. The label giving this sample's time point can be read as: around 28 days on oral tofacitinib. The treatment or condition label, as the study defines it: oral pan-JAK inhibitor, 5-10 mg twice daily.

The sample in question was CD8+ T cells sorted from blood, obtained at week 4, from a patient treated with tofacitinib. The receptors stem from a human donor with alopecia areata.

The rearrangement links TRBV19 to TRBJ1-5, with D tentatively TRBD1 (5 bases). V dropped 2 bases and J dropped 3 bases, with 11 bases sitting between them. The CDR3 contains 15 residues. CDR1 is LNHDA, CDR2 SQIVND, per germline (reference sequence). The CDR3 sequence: CASSIRGRDNQPQHF. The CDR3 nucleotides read TGTGCCAGTAGTATAAGAGGCAGGGACAATCAGCCCCAGCATTTT.

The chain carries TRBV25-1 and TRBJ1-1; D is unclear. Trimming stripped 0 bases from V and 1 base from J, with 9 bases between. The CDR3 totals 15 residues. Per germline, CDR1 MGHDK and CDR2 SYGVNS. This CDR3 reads CASSEYTDANTEAFF. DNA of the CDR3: TGTGCCAGCAGTGAATACACAGACGCGAACACTGAAGCTTTCTTT.

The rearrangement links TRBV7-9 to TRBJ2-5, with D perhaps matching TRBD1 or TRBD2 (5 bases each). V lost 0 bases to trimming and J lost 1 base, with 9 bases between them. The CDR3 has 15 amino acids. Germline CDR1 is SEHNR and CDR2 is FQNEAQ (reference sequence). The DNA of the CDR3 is TGTGCCAGCAGCTTAGCGCAGGGAGCCCAAGAGACCCAGTACTTC. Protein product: CASSLAQGAQETQYF. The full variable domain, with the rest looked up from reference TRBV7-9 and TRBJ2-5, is DTGVSQNPRHKITKRGQNVTFRCDPISEHNRLYWYRQTLGQGPEFLTYFQNEAQLEKSRLLSDRFSAERPKGSFSTLEIQRTEQGDSAMYLCASSLAQGAQETQYFGPGTRLLVL.